This T cell receptor (beta chain) was identified in a study of blood T cell repertoires in COVID-19. The overall study: Some COVID-19 samples were acute and others convalescent; all came from the United States, Italy and Spain. The analysed material was cDNA or gDNA that came from T cells, B-cell-depleted T cells, or PBMCs.

In the original processing: Estimation of nucleated cell counts relied on the amplification of reference gene primers. Data came from immunoSEQ multiplex PCR; TCRdb stores just in-frame clones and leaves some out. The DNA was the basis for D and trimming; V, J and clone size are from that table. This table has tens of thousands of clones, approximately 90% appearing once. CDR1 is MNHEY, CDR2 SVGAGI, per germline. Trimming shortened V by 2 bases and J by 1 base, and 8 bases separated the two germline ends. CDR3 size: 14 residues. Seattle cases were enrolled at active infection and followed longitudinally.

The TCR was taken from a man over 45 with COVID-19, enrolled during active disease. What was sequenced was peripheral blood. This chain connects TRBV6-5 to TRBJ1-1; D is perhaps TRBD1 (5 bases). CDR3 in DNA: TGTGCCAGCAGTTACAGGGGAACGAACACTGAAGCTTTCTTT. Translation gives CASSYRGTNTEAFF.